This is a list of T cell receptor beta chains from one sample in a study of blood T cell repertoires in COVID-19. Only in-frame clones appear in the TCRdb table, and some are missing; sequencing was by immunoSEQ multiplex PCR. This sample has about 46,000 clones, with approximately 85% found just once. Source material: peripheral blood. The receptors originated from a human donor in a cohort sampled during active COVID-19. The donor label of this sample is uncertain. CDR3s include the opening cysteine and the closing phenylalanine or tryptophan. The D gene is left open where the match is weak. Size tells how often a clone was seen (once, few, many) or the class of an expanded clone, and some rows leave it out.

V gene	J gene	D gene	clone size	CDR3 protein	CDR3 DNA
TRBV12-3/TRBV12-4	TRBJ2-3	.	.	CASSFRGDTQYF	TGTGCCAGCAGTTTTCGGGGAGATACGCAGTATTTT
TRBV6-5	TRBJ1-2	.	.	CASVDRNSGGYTF	TGTGCCAGCGTAGACAGAAATTCAGGAGGCTACACCTTC
TRBV5-6	TRBJ1-3	.	.	CASGRSSGNTIYF	TGTGCCAGCGGGAGGAGCTCTGGAAACACCATATATTTT
TRBV15	TRBJ1-5	.	.	CATSRWGLLDSNQPQHF	TGTGCCACCAGCAGATGGGGGCTATTGGATAGCAATCAGCCCCAGCATTTT
TRBV7-6	TRBJ1-2	.	.	CASSPSFRGAGGYTF	TGTGCCAGCAGCCCATCGTTTAGGGGCGCCGGGGGCTACACCTTC
TRBV28	TRBJ1-5	.	.	CASTLGGRSNQPQHF	TGTGCCAGCACCCTCGGGGGGCGCAGCAATCAGCCCCAGCATTTT
TRBV12-3/TRBV12-4	TRBJ1-2	.	.	CASSLNGNYGYTF	TGTGCCAGCAGTTTAAACGGGAACTATGGCTACACCTTC
TRBV5-6	TRBJ2-5	.	once	CASSNSGTPHGETQYF	TGTGCCAGCAGTAATAGCGGAACCCCTCATGGCGAGACCCAGTACTTC
TRBV11-2	TRBJ2-6	TRBD1	.	CASSSGQHSGANVLTF	TGTGCCAGCAGCTCGGGACAGCACTCTGGGGCCAACGTCCTGACTTTC
TRBV6-5	TRBJ2-1	.	once	CASSRRGNEQFF	TGTGCCAGCTCTAGAAGGGGCAATGAGCAGTTCTTC
TRBV6-1	TRBJ2-7	TRBD1	.	CASSEALGTASYEQYF	TGTGCCAGCAGTGAAGCGCTTGGGACAGCCTCCTACGAGCAGTACTTC
TRBV6-6	TRBJ2-2	TRBD2	.	CASSPNSRGANTGELFF	TGTGCCAGCAGTCCAAACTCTCGGGGGGCGAACACCGGGGAGCTGTTTTTT
TRBV28	TRBJ2-6	.	.	CASSLGATGANVLTF	TGTGCCAGCAGTTTAGGGGCTACTGGGGCCAACGTCCTGACTTTC
TRBV9	TRBJ1-2	.	.	CASSPAEGLGYTF	TGTGCCAGCAGCCCCGCGGAGGGTTTGGGCTACACCTTC
TRBV19	TRBJ2-3	.	few	CASRLRDKQYF	TGTGCCAGTAGGCTCCGGGACAAGCAGTATTTT
TRBV19	TRBJ1-1	.	.	CASSSRSGRVTEAFF	TGTGCCAGTAGTAGCCGTTCAGGGAGGGTCACTGAAGCTTTCTTT
TRBV24-1	TRBJ2-5	.	.	CATSDGRGIYQETQYF	TGTGCCACCAGTGATGGAAGGGGGATCTATCAAGAGACCCAGTACTTC